The 24 T cell receptor beta chains given below trace back to one sample, sequenced in a study of PD-L1 blockade in urothelial cancer. Data came from immunoSEQ multiplex PCR; TCRdb stores just in-frame clones and leaves some out. The sample consists of around 120,000 clones, around 85% of them appearing once. The sample was PBMCs, taken around atezolizumab (anti-PD-L1) treatment. These receptors came from a man between 45 and 60 years old with urothelial cancer.

This clone was seen only once. The chain combines TRBV7-8 with TRBJ1-1; TRBD1 matches 7 bases. The CDR3 is made up of 13 amino acids. Trimming took 5 bases from V and 5 from J; bases not matched to a gene: 5. Germline CDR1 SGHVS, CDR2 FQNEAQ. CDR3 DNA sequence: TGTGCCAGCAGCGCGACGGACAGGACTGAAGCTTTCTTT. Residues: CASSATDRTEAFF.

The sample holds one count of this clone. V gene TRBV6-6 combines with J gene TRBJ1-4; D is uncertain. The CDR3 contains 14 residues. Germline CDR1 is MNHNY and CDR2 is SVGAGI (reference sequence). V gave up 6 bases and J gave up 7 bases, with 15 bases separating them. Here the CDR3 reads CASSPPSEREKLFF. CDR3 coding DNA: TGTGCCAGCAGCCCACCTTCGGAGCGTGAAAAACTGTTTTTT.

The chain is built from TRBV6-1 and TRBJ2-1; 14 bases are shared with TRBD2. Unmatched junction bases numbered 4, after V lost 4 bases and J lost 2 bases. CDR1 and CDR2 (germline): MNHNS, SASEGT. The CDR3 runs to 17 residues. The chain's CDR3 is CASSGLAGGPAYNEQFF. DNA for the CDR3: TGTGCCAGCAGTGGACTAGCGGGAGGGCCCGCCTACAATGAGCAGTTCTTC.

The chain employs TRBV2 and TRBJ1-2; 7 nucleotides agree with TRBD1. The CDR3 has 14 amino acids. The V gene's germline CDR1 is SNHLY and CDR2 FYNNEI. Trimming removed 7 bases from V and 6 bases from J; junction bases left unmatched: 11. The CDR3 region is CASTRTGSNNGYTF. CDR3 bases: TGTGCCAGCACTCGGACAGGCAGCAATAATGGCTACACCTTC.

The DNA for the CDR3 is TGCGCCAGCAGCTTGCGCCGGGAGGGCGCAGATACGCAGTATTTT. Protein product: CASSLRREGADTQYF. The chain has TRBV5-1 and TRBJ2-3; TRBD2 agrees at 8 bases. Germline trimming cut 1 base from V and 4 bases from J; bases unmatched to any gene: 5. Germline CDR1 reads SGHRS; CDR2 reads YFSETQ. This CDR3 has 15 residues.

This clone has more than one count but fewer than ten. The chain employs TRBV28 and TRBJ2-1; possible D gene TRBD1, 6 bases. The CDR3 sequence is 13 residues long. V was shortened by 3 bases and J by 6 bases, with 9 bases between the two germline ends. The germline V gene has CDR1 MDHEN and CDR2 SYDVKM. The CDR3 here is CASSLVRGNEQFF. The CDR3 DNA sequence: TGTGCCAGCAGTTTGGTCAGGGGCAATGAGCAGTTCTTC.

V gene TRBV7-9 combines with J gene TRBJ2-1; TRBD2 might be the D (7 bases). The CDR3 is 14 amino acids. V was trimmed by 5 bases and J by 8 bases, leaving 16 bases between them. Germline values: CDR1 SEHNR, CDR2 FQNEAQ (reference sequence). In DNA form, the CDR3 reads TGTGCCAGCAGCCCACAGGGAGGGGAGGATGAGCAGTTCTTC. The encoded protein is CASSPQGGEDEQFF.

Written as DNA, the CDR3 is TGTGCCAGCGGGGGGGGACCCCCCAGGGATACGCAGTATTTT. Amino acid sequence: CASGGGPPRDTQYF. This rearrangement joins TRBV7-2 to TRBJ2-3; 7 positions agree with TRBD2. Germline loops: CDR1 SGHTA, CDR2 FQGNSA. Germline trimming cut 8 bases from V and 6 bases from J; bases unmatched to any gene: 11. The CDR3 has 14 residues.

This clone appeared a single time. The chain is built from TRBV2 and TRBJ2-2; 7 bases align to TRBD1. Germline lookup yields CDR1 SNHLY and CDR2 FYNNEI. CDR3 length: 14 amino acids. The trim removed 6 bases at V and 2 bases at J, leaving 3 bases unmatched. The CDR3 DNA sequence: TGTGCCAGCAGCCGACAGGGTAACACCGGGGAGCTGTTTTTT. Translation gives CASSRQGNTGELFF.

This sequence joins TRBV5-5 and TRBJ2-7; TRBD1 matches at 7 bases. This CDR3 is 14 amino acids long. J lost 3 bases, V lost 2 bases, and 5 bases had no gene match. Germline V gives CDR1 SGHKS, CDR2 YYEKEE (reference sequence). The CDR3 sequence: CASSFSGQVYEQYF. The CDR3 nucleotides are TGTGCCAGCAGCTTTAGTGGACAGGTCTACGAGCAGTACTTC.

This chain uses TRBV4-1 with TRBJ2-7; 13 nucleotides line up with TRBD2. V was clipped by 1 base and J by 3 bases; unmatched bases: 12. There are 19 residues in the CDR3. Germline V gene data show CDR1 as MGHRA and CDR2 as YSYEKL. CDR3 loop: CASSQGGLAGFIEGYEQYF. The CDR3 DNA sequence: TGCGCCAGCAGCCAAGGGGGACTAGCGGGATTTATAGAGGGCTACGAGCAGTACTTC.

The J gene is TRBJ1-3, the V gene TRBV4-1; no reliable D call. The ends were cut back, 4 bases at V and 2 bases at J, with 12 bases in the middle. CDR1 MGHRA and CDR2 YSYEKL come from the germline V gene. The CDR3 is 15 residues long. CDR3 DNA: TGCGCCAGCAGCCCTCAAGGAGGGACTGGAAACACCATATATTTT. Amino acid sequence: CASSPQGGTGNTIYF.

The CDR3 nucleotides read TGTGCCAGCAGCTTAAAGTTCGGGGGGCAAGAGACCCAGTACTTC. Protein: CASSLKFGGQETQYF. J is TRBJ2-5 and V is TRBV7-9; TRBD2 matches at 7 bases. V dropped 2 bases and J dropped 2; count of bases not matched to a gene: 5. Germline CDR1 and CDR2: SEHNR and FQNEAQ (reference sequence). The CDR3 loop spans 15 amino acids.

The chain couples TRBV7-9 to TRBJ1-4; 9 nucleotides agree with TRBD1. After removal of 5 bases from V and 7 bases from J, the junction contained 5 bases not matched to a gene. CDR1 and CDR2 (germline): SEHNR, FQNEAQ (reference sequence). The CDR3 length is 14 residues. The CDR3 loop reads CASSGTGLTEKLFF. DNA for the CDR3: TGTGCCAGCAGCGGGACAGGGTTGACTGAAAAACTGTTTTTT. The full variable domain, completed using reference TRBV7-9 and TRBJ1-4, is DTGVSQNPRHKITKRGQNVTFRCDPISEHNRLYWYRQTLGQGPEFLTYFQNEAQLEKSRLLSDRFSAERPKGSFSTLEIQRTEQGDSAMYLCASSGTGLTEKLFFGSGTQLSVL.

This chain connects TRBV5-1 to TRBJ1-6; unclear D gene. Trimming took off 0 bases at V and 0 bases at J, with 7 bases between the two ends. Germline lookup yields CDR1 SGHRS and CDR2 YFSETQ. The CDR3 sequence is 16 residues long. CDR3 nucleotide sequence: TGCGCCAGCAGCTTGGTTGTGAGCTCCTATAATTCACCCCTCCACTTT. Protein sequence: CASSLVVSSYNSPLHF.

The chain joins TRBV7-2 to TRBJ2-5; 12 nucleotides agree with TRBD1. V gave up 3 bases and J gave up 5 bases; unmatched junction bases: 7. Germline assignment: CDR1 SGHTA and CDR2 FQGNSA. There are 16 residues in the CDR3. The CDR3 DNA reads as TGTGCCAGCAGCTTGACCGGGACAGGGGGCGTGGAGACCCAGTACTTC. Amino acid sequence: CASSLTGTGGVETQYF.

CDR3 sequence reads: CAISDPSGRAETQYF. CDR3 nucleotide sequence: TGTGCCATCAGTGATCCTAGCGGGAGAGCAGAGACCCAGTACTTC. The chain combines TRBV10-3 with TRBJ2-5; 10 bases are shared with TRBD2. The J segment lost 4 bases and the V segment lost 3 bases, leaving 5 bases of the junction unmatched. CDR1 and CDR2 (germline): ENHRY, SYGVKD. There are 15 residues in the CDR3.

This chain links TRBV13 with TRBJ2-7; 9 bases line up with TRBD2. From germline, CDR1 is PRHDT and CDR2 FYEKMQ (reference sequence). The CDR3 extends over 14 amino acids. V was clipped by 4 bases and J by 6 bases; unmatched bases: 7. CDR3 loop: CASSSWAGGSEQYF. In DNA, the CDR3 is TGTGCCAGCAGCTCCTGGGCGGGAGGGTCCGAGCAGTACTTC. Full variable domain (outside the CDR3, taken from reference TRBV13 and TRBJ2-7): AAGVIQSPRHLIKEKRETATLKCYPIPRHDTVYWYQQGPGQDPQFLISFYEKMQSDKGSIPDRFSAQQFSDYHSELNMSSLELGDSALYFCASSSWAGGSEQYFGPGTRLTVT.

The rearrangement links TRBV28 to TRBJ2-7; possibly TRBD1 for D (7 bases). Deletions cut 2 bases from V and 1 base from J, with 9 bases between. The CDR3 extends over 14 amino acids. Per the germline V gene, CDR1 is MDHEN and CDR2 is SYDVKM. Written as DNA, the CDR3 is TGTGCCAGCAGTTTAGCGGGACAGTCCTACGAGCAGTACTTC. It specifies CASSLAGQSYEQYF.

The V and J genes are TRBV10-2 and TRBJ2-3, with D hard to call. Trimming cost V 10 bases and J 2 bases, with 7 bases left between them. This CDR3 has 11 residues. Germline loops: CDR1 WSHSY, CDR2 SAAADI. The CDR3 coding sequence is TGCGCCACGCAGGACACAGATACGCAGTATTTT. Its protein product is CATQDTDTQYF.

The chain joins TRBV4-1 to TRBJ2-7; 10 bases agree with TRBD1. The germline V gene has CDR1 MGHRA and CDR2 YSYEKL. V shed 1 base, J shed 3 bases, and the junction held 6 bases outside the gene matches. The CDR3 runs 16 residues. In DNA, the CDR3 is TGCGCCAGCAGCCAAGCGGCGGGACAGGGGATCTACGAGCAGTACTTC. This gives the protein CASSQAAGQGIYEQYF.

The V call is TRBV27, the J call TRBJ1-2, with unresolved D. The CDR3 totals 16 residues. V was trimmed by 0 bases and J by 4 bases, leaving 15 bases between them. The germline V gene encodes CDR1 MNHEY and CDR2 SMNVEV (reference sequence). Here the CDR3 reads CASSLSAKVLIYGYTF. CDR3 coding DNA: TGTGCCAGCAGTTTATCCGCGAAAGTATTGATCTATGGCTACACCTTC.

The V and J genes are TRBV6-4 and TRBJ2-7, with 11 positions matching TRBD1. There are 16 residues in the CDR3. V was clipped by 6 bases and J by 9 bases; unmatched bases: 16. Germline CDR1 and CDR2: MRHNA and SNTAGT. CDR3 nucleotides: TGTGCCAGCAGAGATTTTTTAGTAGGGACAGGGGGGAGGCAGTACTTC. Its protein product is CASRDFLVGTGGRQYF.

This chain joins TRBV5-1 and TRBJ2-7, with D possibly being TRBD2 (5 bases). Between the trimmed V and J ends, which lost 1 base and 4 bases, there was a span of 12 bases. This CDR3 is 14 amino acids long. In germline, CDR1 is SGHRS, CDR2 YFSETQ. In DNA form, the CDR3 reads TGCGCCAGCAGCTTGCGGGGAGATGGTTACGAGCAGTACTTC. Its translation: CASSLRGDGYEQYF.